Below, one T cell receptor (beta chain) is given with its context. Enrolled during active infection, Seattle patients were then followed longitudinally. This entry is derived from a study of blood T cell repertoires in COVID-19. Looking at the study overall: Sites across the United States, Italy and Spain contributed samples from acute and convalescent COVID-19. Sample material is recorded as cDNA or gDNA derived from T cells, B-cell-depleted T cells, or PBMCs.

Original methodology: Reference gene primer amplification gave nucleated cell count estimates. The repertoire was sequenced with immunoSEQ multiplex PCR; TCRdb's copy has only in-frame clones and lacks some. That table gives V, J and clone size, and the DNA gave D and trimming. Of about 230,000 clones in the sample, more than 80% were seen once. The V gene's germline CDR1 is SGHAT and CDR2 FQNNGV. The CDR3 totals 15 residues. The V segment lost 7 bases and the J segment 2 bases; nucleotides outside the gene matches: 7. Sequencing input: peripheral blood. This clonotype was obtained from a woman of 80 years or more with COVID-19, enrolled during active disease. The genes are TRBV11-2 and TRBJ2-1; TRBD2 matches at 8 bases. The CDR3 DNA sequence: TGTGCCAGCACCCAACTCGGGGGGGCCTACAATGAGCAGTTCTTC. Protein product: CASTQLGGAYNEQFF.